The clone carrying this T cell receptor (beta chain) occurred once. This sample stems from a study of memory CD4+ T cells and cytomegalovirus serostatus. The wider study: Healthy Belgian adult donors included several CMV-positive and 24 CMV-negative people.

The repertoire was sequenced with immunoSEQ multiplex PCR; TCRdb's copy has only in-frame clones and lacks some. This sample has 46,000 or so clones; 78% occur once, and the top ten carry more than 0.9%. The sort gate was single viable CD3+CD4+CD8-CD45RO+ cells for memory CD4+ T cells. This sequence was found in an adult in good health and CMV-seronegative. The sequenced material came from memory CD4+ T cells from blood.

The CDR3, as DNA: TGTGCCAGCAGCGCCGACTTTAGGTATACGCAGTATTTT. It is translated as CASSADFRYTQYF. The gene calls are TRBV5-8 and TRBJ2-3; no definite D call. There are 13 residues in the CDR3. Germline CDR1 reads SGHTS; CDR2 reads YDEGEE. V was pared by 4 bases and J by 7 bases, with 13 bases between. The entire variable domain, with the rest obtained from reference TRBV5-8 and TRBJ2-3, is as follows: EAGVTQSPTHLIKTRGQQATLRCSPISGHTSVYWYQQALGLGLQFLLWYDEGEERNRGNFPPRFSGRQFPNYSSELNVNALELEDSALYLCASSADFRYTQYFGPGTRLTVL.